This TCR beta chain is drawn from a study of TIL therapy for anti-PD-1-resistant metastatic lung cancer. For the study at large: Tumor harvest preceded PD-1/PD-L1 blockade, followed by nivolumab treatment. Half of patients were current or former smokers.

Sample time point: pre-treatment sample, taken before nivolumab and TIL therapy. Remarks on this clone: Its specificity is unknown.

V was trimmed by 4 bases and J by 4 bases, leaving 13 bases between them. The CDR3 runs to 14 residues. Germline CDR1 and CDR2: SGHVS and FNYEAQ. General study findings and limits: Patients were highly selected, enriched for treatment-naive, never-smoker and oncogene-addicted cases.

This was the immunoSEQ v3 assay. Only in-frame clones appear in the TCRdb table, and some are missing; sequencing was by immunoSEQ multiplex PCR. Altogether about 59,000 clones are present, around 67% being singletons, with the ten largest covering 1.5% to 2%. The source material was blood, sampled at baseline. The chain is built from TRBV7-6 and TRBJ2-5; D gene uncertain. The receptor was isolated from a person aged 25-85 years with non-small cell lung cancer. CDR3 amino acids: CASSSPLGSETQYF. The CDR3 DNA follows: TGTGCCAGCAGCTCTCCCCTAGGCTCAGAGACCCAGTACTTC. The full variable domain, with the rest looked up from reference TRBV7-6 and TRBJ2-5, is GAGVSQSPRYKVTKRGQDVALRCDPISGHVSLYWYRQALGQGPEFLTYFNYEAQQDKSGLPNDRFSAERPEGSISTLTIQRTEQRDSAMYRCASSSPLGSETQYFGPGTRLLVL.